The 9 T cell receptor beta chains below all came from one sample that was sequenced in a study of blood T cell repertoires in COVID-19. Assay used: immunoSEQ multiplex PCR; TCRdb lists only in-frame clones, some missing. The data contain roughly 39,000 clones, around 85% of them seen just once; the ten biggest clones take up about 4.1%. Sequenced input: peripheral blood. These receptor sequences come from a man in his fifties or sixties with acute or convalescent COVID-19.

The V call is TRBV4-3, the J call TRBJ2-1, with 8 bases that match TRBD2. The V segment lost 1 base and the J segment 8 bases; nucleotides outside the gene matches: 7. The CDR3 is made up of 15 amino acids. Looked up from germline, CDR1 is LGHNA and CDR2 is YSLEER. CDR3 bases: TGCGCCAGCAGCCAAGTCTTACTAGCGGTGGATGAGCAGTTCTTC. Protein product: CASSQVLLAVDEQFF.

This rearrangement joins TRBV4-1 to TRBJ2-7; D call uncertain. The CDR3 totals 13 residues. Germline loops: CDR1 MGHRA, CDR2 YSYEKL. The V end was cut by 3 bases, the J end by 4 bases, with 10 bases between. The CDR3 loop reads CASSQQVGYEQYF. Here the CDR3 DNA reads TGCGCCAGCAGCCAGCAGGTAGGATACGAGCAGTACTTC.

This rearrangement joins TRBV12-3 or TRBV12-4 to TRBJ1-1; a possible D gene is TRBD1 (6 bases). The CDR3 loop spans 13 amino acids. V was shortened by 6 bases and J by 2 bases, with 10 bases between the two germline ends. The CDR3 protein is CASRVGGNTEAFF. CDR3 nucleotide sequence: TGTGCCAGCAGGGTTGGGGGCAACACTGAAGCTTTCTTT.

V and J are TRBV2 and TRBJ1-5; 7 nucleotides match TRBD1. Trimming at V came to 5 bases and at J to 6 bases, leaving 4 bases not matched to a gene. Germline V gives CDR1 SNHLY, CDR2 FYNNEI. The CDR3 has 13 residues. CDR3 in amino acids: CASSLGGGQPQHF. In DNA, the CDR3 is TGTGCCAGCAGTTTAGGGGGCGGTCAGCCCCAGCATTTT.

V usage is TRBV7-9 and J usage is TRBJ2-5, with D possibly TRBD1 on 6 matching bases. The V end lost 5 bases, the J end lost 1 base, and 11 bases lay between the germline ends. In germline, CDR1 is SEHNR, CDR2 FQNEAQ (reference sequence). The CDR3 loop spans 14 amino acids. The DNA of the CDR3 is TGTGCCAGCAGCCTGACAGGAACCCAAGAGACCCAGTACTTC. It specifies CASSLTGTQETQYF.

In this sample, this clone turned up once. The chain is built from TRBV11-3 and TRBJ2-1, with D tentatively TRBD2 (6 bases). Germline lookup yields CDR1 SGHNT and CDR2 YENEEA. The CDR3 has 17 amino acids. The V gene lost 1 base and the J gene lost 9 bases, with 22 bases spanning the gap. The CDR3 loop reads CASSLVGPGLSPSEQFF. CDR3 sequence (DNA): TGTGCCAGCAGCTTAGTGGGCCCGGGACTCTCTCCCAGTGAGCAGTTCTTC. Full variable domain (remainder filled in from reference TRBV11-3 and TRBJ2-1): EAGVVQSPRYKIIEKKQPVAFWCNPISGHNTLYWYLQNLGQGPELLIRYENEEAVDDSQLPKDRFSAERLKGVDSTLKIQPAELGDSAVYLCASSLVGPGLSPSEQFFGPGTRLTVL.

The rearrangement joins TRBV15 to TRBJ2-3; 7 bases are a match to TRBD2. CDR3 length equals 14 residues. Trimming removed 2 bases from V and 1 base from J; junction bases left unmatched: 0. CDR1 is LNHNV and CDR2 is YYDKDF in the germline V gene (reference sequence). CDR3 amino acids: CATSRLAGTDTQYF. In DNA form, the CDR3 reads TGTGCCACCAGCAGACTAGCGGGCACAGATACGCAGTATTTT.

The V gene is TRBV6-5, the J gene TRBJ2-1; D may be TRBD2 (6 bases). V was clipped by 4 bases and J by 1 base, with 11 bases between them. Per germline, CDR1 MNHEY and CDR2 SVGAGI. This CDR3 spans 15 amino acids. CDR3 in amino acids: CASSSPGGSYNEQFF. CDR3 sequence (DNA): TGTGCCAGCAGTTCCCCCGGGGGATCCTACAATGAGCAGTTCTTC.

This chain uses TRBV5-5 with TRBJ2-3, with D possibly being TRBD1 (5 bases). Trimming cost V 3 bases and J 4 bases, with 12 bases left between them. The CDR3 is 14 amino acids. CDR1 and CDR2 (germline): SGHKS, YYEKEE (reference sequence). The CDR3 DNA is TGTGCCAGCAGCTCACAGGTTCCTTCAGATACGCAGTATTTT. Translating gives CASSSQVPSDTQYF.